These 9 T cell receptor beta chains originate from one sample sequenced in a study of T cells in Graves' hyperthyroidism and ophthalmopathy. Researchers amplified the TCR beta CDR3 regions from RNA transcripts. Initially, a first-round RT-PCR of the TCR CDR3 employed the HTBI primer set. In TCRdb, the multiplex PCR reads were re-called with MiXCR into one record per CDR3 protein. The sample includes 480,000 or so distinct CDR3 sequences, 40% to 50% of them seen just once. Sample: peripheral blood or thyroid tissue (not recorded which). These receptors all come from an adult woman with Graves' disease, either hyperthyroidism or ophthalmopathy (not recorded which).

This rearrangement joins TRBV11-2 to TRBJ1-1; D call uncertain. Germline V CDR1 and CDR2: SGHAT, FQNNGV. Trimming pared 6 bases from V and 6 bases from J, leaving 17 bases between. CDR3 size: 14 residues. The CDR3 is CASSGGGLVAEAFF. The CDR3 coding sequence is TGTGCCAGCAGTGGAGGAGGCCTTGTAGCTGAAGCTTTCTTT. Using reference TRBV11-2 and TRBJ1-1 for the parts outside the CDR3, the full variable domain is EAGVAQSPRYKIIEKRQSVAFWCNPISGHATLYWYQQILGQGPKLLIQFQNNGVVDDSQLPKDRFSAERLKGVDSTLKIQPAKLEDSAVYLCASSGGGLVAEAFFGQGTRLTVV.

This clonotype was counted only a few times. The V call is TRBV29-1, the J call TRBJ1-1; D call uncertain. Germline loops: CDR1 SQVTM, CDR2 ANQGSEA. CDR3 length equals 11 residues. The CDR3 reads CRTASHELAFF. The CDR3 DNA reads as TGCCGCACGGCCTCCCACGAGTTGGCTTTCTTT. The full variable domain, completed using reference TRBV29-1 and TRBJ1-1, is SAVISQKPSRDICQRGTSLTIQCQVDSQVTMMFWYRQQPGQSLTLIATANQGSEATYESGFVIDKFPISRPNLTFSTLTVSNMSPEDSSIYLCRTASHELAFFGQGTRLTVV.

This clonotype came up many times. The chain couples TRBV6-5 to TRBJ2-5; TRBD2 might be the D (7 bases). Germline CDR1 is MNHEY and CDR2 is SVGAGI. This CDR3 spans 15 amino acids. Trimming left V 2 bases short and J 5 bases short, with 15 bases between. The CDR3 sequence: CASSYLRGALETQYF. The CDR3 DNA is TGTGCCAGCAGTTACCTCCGGGGGGCCTTGGAGACCCAGTACTTC.

The chain links TRBV7-7 to TRBJ2-5, with D tentatively TRBD2 (7 bases). The CDR3 is 17 residues long. V was cut by 5 bases and J by 5 bases, with 24 bases left in between. The germline gives CDR1 SSHAT, CDR2 FNYEAQ (reference sequence). CDR3 region: CASSLRHFKGGKETQYF. Here the CDR3 DNA reads TGTGCCAGCAGCCTTAGGCACTTCAAGGGGGGGAAGGAGACCCAGTACTTC.

This clonotype was observed at least ten times. V and J are TRBV19 and TRBJ1-2; no clear D gene. Germline V gene lookup returns CDR1 LNHDA and CDR2 SQIVND (reference sequence). There are 12 residues in the CDR3. V lost 7 bases and J 4 bases, leaving 10 bases between the germline ends. CDR3 DNA sequence: TGTGCCAGTAAGTGGAGCCCCTATGGCTACACCTTC. Translation gives CASKWSPYGYTF.

This chain links TRBV5-1 with TRBJ2-7, with D unclear. The CDR3 has 15 residues. Germline V CDR1 and CDR2: SGHRS, YFSETQ. V gave up 4 bases and J gave up 2 bases, with 16 bases separating them. The CDR3 coding sequence is TGCGCCAGCAGCCGCTACCGACAAGGCCCCTACGAGCAGTACTTC. Its translation: CASSRYRQGPYEQYF. The full variable domain, completed using reference TRBV5-1 and TRBJ2-7, is KAGVTQTPRYLIKTRGQQVTLSCSPISGHRSVSWYQQTPGQGLQFLFEYFSETQRNKGNFPGRFSGRQFSNSRSEMNVSTLELGDSALYLCASSRYRQGPYEQYFGPGTRLTVT.

The chain has TRBV12-3 or TRBV12-4 and TRBJ2-5, with D tentatively TRBD1 (6 bases). Judging by the DNA end, TRBJ2-1 fits better; the J call may be wrong. CDR3 length equals 14 residues. CDR3 nucleotide sequence: TGTGCCAGCAGTTACCCCAGGGGCCACAATGAGCAGTTCTTC. Translation: CASSYPRGHNEQFF.

This clonotype was detected many times. This chain joins TRBV25-1 and TRBJ1-6; tentative D call: TRBD1 (5 bases). Germline V gene data show CDR1 as MGHDK and CDR2 as SYGVNS. The CDR3 is made up of 14 amino acids. Trimming left V 0 bases short and J 9 bases short, with 9 bases between. The CDR3 loop is CASSEYQGSSPLHF. DNA for the CDR3: TGTGCCAGCAGTGAATACCAGGGTTCTTCACCCCTCCACTTT. Using reference TRBV25-1 and TRBJ1-6 for the parts outside the CDR3, the full variable domain is EADIYQTPRYLVIGTGKKITLECSQTMGHDKMYWYQQDPGMELHLIHYSYGVNSTEKGDLSSESTVSRIRTEHFPLTLESARPSHTSQYLCASSEYQGSSPLHFGNGTRLTVT.

J is TRBJ1-2 and V is TRBV13, with a tentative D call TRBD1 (6 bases). The CDR3 runs 18 residues. Trimming cost V 6 bases and J 5 bases, with 28 bases left between them. Germline V gives CDR1 PRHDT, CDR2 FYEKMQ (reference sequence). CDR3 nucleotide sequence: TGTGCCAGCAGTCCCTTCGGGGGGCGGGGGTTTATTCGATATGGCTACACCTTC. Its translation is CASSPFGGRGFIRYGYTF.